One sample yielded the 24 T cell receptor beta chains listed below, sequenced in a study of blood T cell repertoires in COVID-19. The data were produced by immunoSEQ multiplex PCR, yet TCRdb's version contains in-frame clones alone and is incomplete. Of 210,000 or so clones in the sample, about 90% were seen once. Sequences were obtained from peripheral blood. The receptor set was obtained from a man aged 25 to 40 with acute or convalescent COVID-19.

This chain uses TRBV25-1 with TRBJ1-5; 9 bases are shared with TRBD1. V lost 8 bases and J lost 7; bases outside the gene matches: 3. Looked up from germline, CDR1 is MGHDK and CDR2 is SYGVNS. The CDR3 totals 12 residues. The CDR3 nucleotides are TGTGCCAGCTCAACAGGGGGCCAGCCCCAGCATTTT. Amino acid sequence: CASSTGGQPQHF.

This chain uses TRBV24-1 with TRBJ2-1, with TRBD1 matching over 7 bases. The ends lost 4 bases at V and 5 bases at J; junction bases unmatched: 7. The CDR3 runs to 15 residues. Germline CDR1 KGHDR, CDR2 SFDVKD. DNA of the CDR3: TGTGCCACCAGTGACCCCGGGACAGTAGACAATGAGCAGTTCTTC. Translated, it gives CATSDPGTVDNEQFF.

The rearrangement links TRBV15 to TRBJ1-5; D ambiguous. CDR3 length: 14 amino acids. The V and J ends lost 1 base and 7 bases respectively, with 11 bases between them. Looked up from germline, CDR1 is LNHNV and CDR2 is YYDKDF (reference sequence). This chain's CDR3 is CATSRGSSGQPQHF. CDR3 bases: TGTGCCACCAGCAGAGGATCCTCGGGGCAGCCCCAGCATTTT.

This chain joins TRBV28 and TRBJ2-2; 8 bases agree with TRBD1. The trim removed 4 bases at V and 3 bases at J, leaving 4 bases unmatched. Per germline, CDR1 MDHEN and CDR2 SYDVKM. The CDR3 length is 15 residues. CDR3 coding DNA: TGTGCCAGCAGTTCGAGGACAGGGTACACCGGGGAGCTGTTTTTT. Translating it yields CASSSRTGYTGELFF.

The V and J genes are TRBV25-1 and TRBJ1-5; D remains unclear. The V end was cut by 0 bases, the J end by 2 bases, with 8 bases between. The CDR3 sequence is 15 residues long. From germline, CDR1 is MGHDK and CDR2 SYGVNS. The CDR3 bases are TGTGCCAGCAGTGAATATGGCCAGGGCAATCAGCCCCAGCATTTT. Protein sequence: CASSEYGQGNQPQHF.

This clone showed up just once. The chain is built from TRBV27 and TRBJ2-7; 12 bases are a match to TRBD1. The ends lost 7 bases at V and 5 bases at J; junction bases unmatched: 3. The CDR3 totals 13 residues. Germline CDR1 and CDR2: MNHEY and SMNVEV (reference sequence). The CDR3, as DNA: TGTGCCAGCAAGGGGACAGGGGGCCACGAGCAGTACTTC. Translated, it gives CASKGTGGHEQYF.

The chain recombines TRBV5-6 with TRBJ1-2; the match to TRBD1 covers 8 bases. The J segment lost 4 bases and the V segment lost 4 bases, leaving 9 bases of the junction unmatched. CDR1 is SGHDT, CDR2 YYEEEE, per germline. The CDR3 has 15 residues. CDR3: CASSTQGGIIYGYTF. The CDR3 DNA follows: TGTGCCAGCAGCACACAGGGGGGGATCATCTATGGCTACACCTTC.

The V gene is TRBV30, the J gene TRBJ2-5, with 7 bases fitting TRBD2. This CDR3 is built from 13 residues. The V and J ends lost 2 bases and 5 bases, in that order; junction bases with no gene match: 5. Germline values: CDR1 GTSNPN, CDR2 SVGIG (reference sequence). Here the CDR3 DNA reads TGTGCCTGGAGTTGGGGAGGGCTGGAGACCCAGTACTTC. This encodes CAWSWGGLETQYF.

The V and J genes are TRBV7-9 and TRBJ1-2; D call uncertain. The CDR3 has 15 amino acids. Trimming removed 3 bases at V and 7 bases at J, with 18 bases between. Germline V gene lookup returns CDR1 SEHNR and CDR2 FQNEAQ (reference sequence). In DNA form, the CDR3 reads TGTGCCAGCAGCTTCGGAGGCGATACGCGATTTGGCTACACCTTC. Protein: CASSFGGDTRFGYTF. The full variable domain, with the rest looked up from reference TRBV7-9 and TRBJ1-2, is DTGVSQNPRHKITKRGQNVTFRCDPISEHNRLYWYRQTLGQGPEFLTYFQNEAQLEKSRLLSDRFSAERPKGSFSTLEIQRTEQGDSAMYLCASSFGGDTRFGYTFGSGTRLTVV.

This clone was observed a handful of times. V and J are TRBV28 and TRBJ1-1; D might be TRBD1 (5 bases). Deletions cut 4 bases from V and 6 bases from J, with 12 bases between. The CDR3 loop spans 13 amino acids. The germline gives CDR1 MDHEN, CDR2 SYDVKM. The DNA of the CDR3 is TGTGCCAGCAGTTCTCGAAGGGGCGCTGAAGCTTTCTTT. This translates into CASSSRRGAEAFF.

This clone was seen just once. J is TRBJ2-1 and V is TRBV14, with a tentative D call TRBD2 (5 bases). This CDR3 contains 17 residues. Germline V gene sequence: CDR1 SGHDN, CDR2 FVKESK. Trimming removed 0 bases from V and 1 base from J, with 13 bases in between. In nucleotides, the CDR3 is TGTGCCAGCAGCCAAGAGAGTAGGGAGTGGTCCTACAATGAGCAGTTCTTC. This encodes CASSQESREWSYNEQFF.

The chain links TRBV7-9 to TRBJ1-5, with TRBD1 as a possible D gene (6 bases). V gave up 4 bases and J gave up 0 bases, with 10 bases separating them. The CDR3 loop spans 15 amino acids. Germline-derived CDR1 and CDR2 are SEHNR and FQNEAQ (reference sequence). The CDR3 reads CASSYQGNSNQPQHF. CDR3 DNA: TGTGCCAGCAGCTACCAGGGGAATAGCAATCAGCCCCAGCATTTT.

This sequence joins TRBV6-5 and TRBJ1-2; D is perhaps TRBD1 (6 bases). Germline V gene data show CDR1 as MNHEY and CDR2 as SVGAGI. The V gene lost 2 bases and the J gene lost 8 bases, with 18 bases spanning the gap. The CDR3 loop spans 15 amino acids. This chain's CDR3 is CASSYATTGSKGYTF. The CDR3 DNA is TGTGCCAGCAGTTACGCTACTACAGGGTCTAAAGGCTACACCTTC.

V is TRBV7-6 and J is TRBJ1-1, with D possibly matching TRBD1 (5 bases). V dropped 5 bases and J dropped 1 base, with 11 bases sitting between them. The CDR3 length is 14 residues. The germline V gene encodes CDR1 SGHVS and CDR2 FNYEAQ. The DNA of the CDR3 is TGTGCCAGCAGCAGAGATGGGGCGAACACTGAAGCTTTCTTT. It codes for CASSRDGANTEAFF.

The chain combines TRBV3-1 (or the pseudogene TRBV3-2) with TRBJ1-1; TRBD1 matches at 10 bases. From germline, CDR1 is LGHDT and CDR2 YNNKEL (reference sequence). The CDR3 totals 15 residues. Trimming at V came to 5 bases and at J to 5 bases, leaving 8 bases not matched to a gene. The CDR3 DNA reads TGTGCCAGCAGCGAATACGGGACAGGGGAGACTGAAGCTTTCTTT. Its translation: CASSEYGTGETEAFF.

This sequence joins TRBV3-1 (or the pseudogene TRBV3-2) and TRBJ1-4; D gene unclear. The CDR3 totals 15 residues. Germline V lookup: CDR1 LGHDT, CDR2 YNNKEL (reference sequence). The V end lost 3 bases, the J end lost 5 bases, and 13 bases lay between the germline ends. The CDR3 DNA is TGTGCCAGCAGCCACCGACGAGGAGTAAATGAAAAACTGTTTTTT. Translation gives CASSHRRGVNEKLFF.

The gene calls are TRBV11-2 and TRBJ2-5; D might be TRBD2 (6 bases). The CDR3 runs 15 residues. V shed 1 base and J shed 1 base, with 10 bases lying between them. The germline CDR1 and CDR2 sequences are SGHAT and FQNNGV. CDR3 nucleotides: TGTGCCAGCAGCTTAGTCCGGGACTCCCAAGAGACCCAGTACTTC. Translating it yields CASSLVRDSQETQYF.

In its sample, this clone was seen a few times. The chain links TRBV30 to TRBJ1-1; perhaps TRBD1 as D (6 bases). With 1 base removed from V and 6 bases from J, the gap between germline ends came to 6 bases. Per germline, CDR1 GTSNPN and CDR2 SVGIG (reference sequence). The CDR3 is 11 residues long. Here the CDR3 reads CAWSEGAEAFF. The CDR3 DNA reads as TGTGCCTGGAGTGAGGGGGCTGAAGCTTTCTTT. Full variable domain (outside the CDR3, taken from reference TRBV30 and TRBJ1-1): SQTIHQWPATLVQPVGSPLSLECTVEGTSNPNLYWYRQAAGRGLQLLFYSVGIGQISSEVPQNLSASRPQDRQFILSSKKLLLSDSGFYLCAWSEGAEAFFGQGTRLTVV.

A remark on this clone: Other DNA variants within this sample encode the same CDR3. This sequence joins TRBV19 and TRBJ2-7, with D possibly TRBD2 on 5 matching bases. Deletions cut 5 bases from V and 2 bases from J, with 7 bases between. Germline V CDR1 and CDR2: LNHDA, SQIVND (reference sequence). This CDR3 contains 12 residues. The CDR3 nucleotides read TGTGCCAGTAGTCCCGGGACCTACGAGCAGTACTTC. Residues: CASSPGTYEQYF.

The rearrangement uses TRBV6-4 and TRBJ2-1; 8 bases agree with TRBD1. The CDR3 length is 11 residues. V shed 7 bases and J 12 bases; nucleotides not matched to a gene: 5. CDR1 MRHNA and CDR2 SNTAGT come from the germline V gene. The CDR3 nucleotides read TGTGCCAGCACCGGACAGGGAGGGCAGTTCTTC. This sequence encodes CASTGQGGQFF.

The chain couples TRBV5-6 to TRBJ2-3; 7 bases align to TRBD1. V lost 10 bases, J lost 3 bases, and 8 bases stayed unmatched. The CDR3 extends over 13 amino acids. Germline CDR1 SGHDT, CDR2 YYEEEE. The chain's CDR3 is CAGALRGTDTQYF. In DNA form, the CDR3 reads TGTGCCGGGGCCCTCAGGGGGACAGATACGCAGTATTTT.

DNA of the CDR3: TGTGCCACCTTCAGGGGATGGACAGATACGCAGTATTTT. The encoded protein is CATFRGWTDTQYF. The chain joins TRBV28 to TRBJ2-3; the D gene is possibly TRBD1 (6 bases). CDR1 is MDHEN and CDR2 is SYDVKM in the germline V gene. This CDR3 comprises 13 residues. V shed 10 bases and J shed 3 bases, with 14 bases lying between them.

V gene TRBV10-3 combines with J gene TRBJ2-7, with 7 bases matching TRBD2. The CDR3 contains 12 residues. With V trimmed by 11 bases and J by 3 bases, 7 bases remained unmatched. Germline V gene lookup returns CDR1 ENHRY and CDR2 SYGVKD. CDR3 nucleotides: TGTGCCGTTGGACGGGACTACTACGAGCAGTACTTC. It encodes CAVGRDYYEQYF.

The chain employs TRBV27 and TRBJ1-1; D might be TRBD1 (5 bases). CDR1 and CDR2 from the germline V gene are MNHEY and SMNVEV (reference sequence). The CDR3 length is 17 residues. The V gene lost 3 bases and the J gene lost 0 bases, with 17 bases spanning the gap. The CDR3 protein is CASSFRSSGGMNTEAFF. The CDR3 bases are TGTGCCAGCAGTTTTCGGTCGTCGGGGGGAATGAACACTGAAGCTTTCTTT.